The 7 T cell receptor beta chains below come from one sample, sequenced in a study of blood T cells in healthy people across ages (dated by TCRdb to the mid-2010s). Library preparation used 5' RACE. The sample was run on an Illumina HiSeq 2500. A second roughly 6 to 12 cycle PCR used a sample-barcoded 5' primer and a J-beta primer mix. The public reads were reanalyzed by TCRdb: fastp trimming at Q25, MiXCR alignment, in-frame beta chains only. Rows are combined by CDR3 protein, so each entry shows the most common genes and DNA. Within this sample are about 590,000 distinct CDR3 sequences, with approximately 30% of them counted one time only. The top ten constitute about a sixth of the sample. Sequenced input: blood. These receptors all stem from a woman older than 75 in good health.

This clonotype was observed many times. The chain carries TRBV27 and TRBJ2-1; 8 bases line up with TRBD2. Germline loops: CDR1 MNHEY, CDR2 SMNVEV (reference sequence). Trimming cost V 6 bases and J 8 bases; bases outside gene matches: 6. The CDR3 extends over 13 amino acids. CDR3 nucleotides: TGTGCCAGCAGCCGGGGGGGCCGGGATGAGCAGTTCTTC. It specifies CASSRGGRDEQFF.

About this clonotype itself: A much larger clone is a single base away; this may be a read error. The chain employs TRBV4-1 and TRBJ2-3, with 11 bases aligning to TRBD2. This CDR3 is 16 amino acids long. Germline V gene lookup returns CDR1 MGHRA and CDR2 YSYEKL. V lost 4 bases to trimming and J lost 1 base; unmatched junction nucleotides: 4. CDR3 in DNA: TGCGCCAGCAGCCTCGTACTAGCGGGGGGCACAGATACGCAGTATTTT. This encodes CASSLVLAGGTDTQYF.

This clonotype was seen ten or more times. CDR3 nucleotide sequence: TGTGCCAGCAGGGGGACTAGCGGGGGCTACGAGCAGTACTTC. Translating it yields CASRGTSGGYEQYF. This chain links TRBV3-1 with TRBJ2-7, with TRBD2 matching 14 bases. J gave up 3 bases and V 6 bases, and 1 base lay outside the gene matches. CDR1 and CDR2 from the germline V gene are LGHDT and YNNKEL (reference sequence). The CDR3 spans 14 residues.

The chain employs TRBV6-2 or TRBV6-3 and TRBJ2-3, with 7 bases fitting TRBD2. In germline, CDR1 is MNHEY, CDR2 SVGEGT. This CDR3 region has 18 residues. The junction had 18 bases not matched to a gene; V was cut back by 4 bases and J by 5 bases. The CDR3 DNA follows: TGTGCCAGCAGTTCCTCTGGGGGGGGTTCCGGAGCCGGAGATACGCAGTATTTT. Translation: CASSSSGGGSGAGDTQYF.

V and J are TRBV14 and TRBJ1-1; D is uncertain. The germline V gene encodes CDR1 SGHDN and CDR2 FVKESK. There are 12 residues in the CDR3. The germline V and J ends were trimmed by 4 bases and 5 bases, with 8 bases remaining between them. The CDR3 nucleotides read TGTGCCAGCAGCCCCGGGGTGACTGAAGCTTTCTTT. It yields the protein CASSPGVTEAFF.

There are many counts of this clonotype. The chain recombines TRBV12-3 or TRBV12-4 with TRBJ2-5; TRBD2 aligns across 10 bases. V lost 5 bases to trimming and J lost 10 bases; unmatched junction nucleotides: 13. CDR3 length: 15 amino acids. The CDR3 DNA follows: TGTGCCAGCAGTCCCTCGCTAGCGGGGGTTCGCGACCAGTACTTC. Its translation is CASSPSLAGVRDQYF.

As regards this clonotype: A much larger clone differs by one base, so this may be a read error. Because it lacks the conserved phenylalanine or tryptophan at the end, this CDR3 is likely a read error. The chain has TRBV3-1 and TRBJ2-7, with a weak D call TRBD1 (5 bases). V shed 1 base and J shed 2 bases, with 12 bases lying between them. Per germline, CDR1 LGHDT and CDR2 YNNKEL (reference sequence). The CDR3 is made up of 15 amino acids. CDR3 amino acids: CASSQGRQIPYEQYL. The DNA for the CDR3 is TGTGCCAGCAGCCAAGGAAGACAGATCCCCTACGAGCAGTACTTA.